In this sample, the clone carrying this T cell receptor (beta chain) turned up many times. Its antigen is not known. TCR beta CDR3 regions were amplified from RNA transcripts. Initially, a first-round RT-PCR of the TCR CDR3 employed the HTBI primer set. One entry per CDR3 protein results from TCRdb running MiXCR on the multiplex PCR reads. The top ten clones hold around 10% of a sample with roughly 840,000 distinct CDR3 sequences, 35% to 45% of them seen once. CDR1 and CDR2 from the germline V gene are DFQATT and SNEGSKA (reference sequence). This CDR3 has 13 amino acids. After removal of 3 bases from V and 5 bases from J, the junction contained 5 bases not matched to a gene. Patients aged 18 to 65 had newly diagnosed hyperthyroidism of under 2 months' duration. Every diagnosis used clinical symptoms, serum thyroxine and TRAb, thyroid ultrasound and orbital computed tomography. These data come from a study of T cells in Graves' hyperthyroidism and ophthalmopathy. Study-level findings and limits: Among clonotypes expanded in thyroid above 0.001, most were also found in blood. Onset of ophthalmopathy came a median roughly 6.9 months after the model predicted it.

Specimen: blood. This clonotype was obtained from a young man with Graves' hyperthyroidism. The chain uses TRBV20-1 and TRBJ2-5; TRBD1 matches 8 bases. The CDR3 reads CSARDRAGETQYF. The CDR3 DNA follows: TGCAGTGCTAGGGACAGGGCCGGGGAGACCCAGTACTTC.